Listed below are T cell receptor beta chains from one sample, sequenced in a study of blood T cell repertoires in COVID-19. Repertoires were generated with immunoSEQ multiplex PCR, while TCRdb's copy carries only in-frame clones and drops some. The sample includes 90,000 to 130,000 clones, over 60% of them seen just once. Sequencing was carried out using peripheral blood. The receptors shown here come from a woman older than 75 with active or convalescent COVID-19. CDR3s include the opening cysteine and the closing phenylalanine or tryptophan. D genes are given only for firm matches. Expanded clones get a size class; other rows say once, few or many, or leave the size out.

j_gene,abundance,d_gene,v_gene,CDR3nt,CDR3aa
TRBJ2-5,once,-,TRBV5-1,TGCGCCAGCAGCTTCAGTCCGGCGGGGCAAGAGACCCAGTACTTC,CASSFSPAGQETQYF
TRBJ2-7,-,TRBD1,TRBV3-1/TRBV3-2,TGTGCCAGCAGCCAAGCCGGGACAGGGGCCTACGAGCAGTACTTC,CASSQAGTGAYEQYF
TRBJ1-3,-,TRBD1,TRBV7-2,TGTGCCAGCAGCCGGGACAGAGCTGGAAACACCATATATTTT,CASSRDRAGNTIYF
TRBJ1-4,-,TRBD1,TRBV29-1,TGCAGCGTGGCAGACAGGGGGGAAAATGAAAAACTGTTTTTT,CSVADRGENEKLFF
TRBJ1-6,few,TRBD1,TRBV6-6,TGTGCCAGCAGTTACACAACCAGGGGGCATAATTCACCCCTCCACTTT,CASSYTTRGHNSPLHF
TRBJ1-2,-,-,TRBV2,TGTGCCACCCTTGGAGGACCCACTAACTATGGCTACACCTTC,CATLGGPTNYGYTF
TRBJ2-2,-,-,TRBV14,TGTGCCAGCAGCCCATCGGCCGGGGAGCTGTTTTTT,CASSPSAGELFF
TRBJ2-7,-,TRBD2,TRBV9,TGTGCCAGCAGCCCGGAACCTAGCGGGCGCTCCTACGAGCAGTACTTC,CASSPEPSGRSYEQYF
TRBJ2-1,-,TRBD2,TRBV7-9,TGTGCCAGCAGCAGAACTAGCGGGAGGGCTGATGAGCAGTTCTTC,CASSRTSGRADEQFF
TRBJ2-7,-,TRBD2,TRBV4-3,TGCGCCAGCAGCCAAGATATCCGCGGGAGGGCCCCCTACGAGCAGTACTTC,CASSQDIRGRAPYEQYF
TRBJ1-5,-,TRBD1,TRBV5-6,TGTGCCAGCAGCAGGACAGGGGCGGGCAATCAGCCCCAGCATTTT,CASSRTGAGNQPQHF
TRBJ1-1,-,-,TRBV12-5,TGTGCTAGTGTTTCTGGGGGGGGCACTGAAGCTTTCTTT,CASVSGGGTEAFF
TRBJ1-1,-,-,TRBV29-1,TGCAGCGTTGAACAGGGCGGTAGAGAAGCTTTCTTT,CSVEQGGREAFF
TRBJ2-3,-,-,TRBV3-1/TRBV3-2,TGTGCCAGCAGCCTTACTGGGGACTCCCGATCTCCGCAGTATTTT,CASSLTGDSRSPQYF
TRBJ1-1,-,-,TRBV5-4,TGTGCCAGCTCAGGGAAGAACACTGAAGCTTTCTTT,CASSGKNTEAFF
TRBJ2-6,-,-,TRBV5-1,TGCGCCAGCAGCTTGTATGGGGCCAACGTCCTGACTTTC,CASSLYGANVLTF
TRBJ2-7,-,-,TRBV7-8,TGTGCCAGCAGTCGCTCCTACGAGCAGTACTTC,CASSRSYEQYF
TRBJ2-1,-,TRBD2,TRBV7-9,TGTGCCAGCAGCCGTCTGGGCGGGAGGTTAGGCGAGCAGTTCTTC,CASSRLGGRLGEQFF
TRBJ1-4,-,TRBD1,TRBV30,TGTGCCTGGAGTACGAGTAGACAGGGATGGGAAAAACTGTTTTTT,CAWSTSRQGWEKLFF
TRBJ1-3,many,-,TRBV5-1,TGCGCCAGCAGCTTTATATCTGGAAACACCATATATTTT,CASSFISGNTIYF
TRBJ2-3,-,-,TRBV5-4,TGTGCCAGCAGCTTGGGCCTAGCGAGAAGCACAGATACGCAGTATTTT,CASSLGLARSTDTQYF
TRBJ2-7,-,-,TRBV5-1,TGCGCCAGCAGGGACAGCTCCTACGAGCAGTACTTC,CASRDSSYEQYF
TRBJ2-1,-,TRBD2,TRBV27,TGTGCCAGCAGTTTATTACTCGCGGGAGGTGACAATGAGCAGTTCTTC,CASSLLLAGGDNEQFF
TRBJ1-6,-,TRBD1,TRBV2,TGTGCCAGCACAAGGGACAGGAGGAATTCACCCCTCCACTTT,CASTRDRRNSPLHF
TRBJ2-5,-,TRBD2,TRBV6-6,TGTGCCAGCAGACTAGCGGGAGCCAGATCGCAAGAGACCCAGTACTTC,CASRLAGARSQETQYF
TRBJ1-6,-,-,TRBV4-2,TGTGCCAGCAGCCAAGAGGAGGGGCTTAATTCACCCCTCCACTTT,CASSQEEGLNSPLHF
TRBJ2-1,-,TRBD2,TRBV15,TGTGCCACCAGCAGAGGCCTAGGGACTAGCGGGTACAATGAGCAGTTCTTC,CATSRGLGTSGYNEQFF
TRBJ2-7,-,-,TRBV5-6,TGTGCCAGCAGCTACTCTAGCGATGAGCAGTACTTC,CASSYSSDEQYF
TRBJ2-1,-,-,TRBV5-6,TGTGCCAGCAGCTTGGTGGCAAGGGGACTGAGGCTAGACCATGAGCAGTTCTTC,CASSLVARGLRLDHEQFF
TRBJ2-1,-,-,TRBV7-9,TGTGCCAGCAGCCCGAGGACTACCTGGGGTTCGGGTGAGCAGTTCTTC,CASSPRTTWGSGEQFF
TRBJ1-6,few,-,TRBV7-8,TGTGCCAGCAGCAAAGAGGGCGGCCTAACTAATTCACCCCTCCACTTT,CASSKEGGLTNSPLHF
TRBJ2-2,-,TRBD2,TRBV15,TGTGCCACCAGCAGAAGTCCTAGCGGGAGAGCTGGGACCGGGGAGCTGTTTTTT,CATSRSPSGRAGTGELFF
TRBJ2-3,-,-,TRBV7-6,TGTGCCAGCAGCGGCAGACGTAGGGGCGGCACAGATACGCAGTATTTT,CASSGRRRGGTDTQYF
TRBJ2-5,-,TRBD2,TRBV6-1,TGTGCCAGCAGGGGGACTAGCGGGAGCTCGGCGACCCAGTACTTC,CASRGTSGSSATQYF
TRBJ1-4,-,-,TRBV2,TGTGCCAGCACCCCTGCGGGGAGTGGTAATGAAAAACTGTTTTTT,CASTPAGSGNEKLFF
TRBJ2-1,-,-,TRBV5-4,TGTGCCAGCAGCTTGCAGGGATTATCCTACAATGAGCAGTTCTTC,CASSLQGLSYNEQFF
TRBJ2-1,-,TRBD2,TRBV11-2,TGTGCCAGCAGCTCGCCGGGACTAGCGGGACGGGAGCAGTTCTTC,CASSSPGLAGREQFF
TRBJ1-5,few,-,TRBV3-1/TRBV3-2,TGTGCCAGCACGGTATCGGACAAGGGGCAAGGAGGGGATCAGCCCCAGCATTTT,CASTVSDKGQGGDQPQHF
TRBJ1-1,many,-,TRBV7-2,TGTGCCAGCGCCAGGGTGAACACTGAAGCTTTCTTT,CASARVNTEAFF
TRBJ2-7,once,TRBD1,TRBV7-9,TGTGCCAGCAGCCCCGGGACAGGGGGGCGCGAGCAGTACTTC,CASSPGTGGREQYF
TRBJ1-1,once,TRBD1,TRBV6-1,TGTGCCAGCAGACAAGCGCGGGGACAGCGACCTGAAGCTTTCTTT,CASRQARGQRPEAFF
TRBJ1-3,few,-,TRBV5-1,TGCGCCAGCAGCTTGAATCCCCCGGGACACAATTACCCCAACTCTGGAAACACCATATATTTT,CASSLNPPGHNYPNSGNTIYF
TRBJ2-7,few,TRBD2,TRBV28,TGTGCCACCAAGTCCCCGGGAGGAGGTAGATCGCGGGGCCGCGCGTACGAGCAGTACTTC,CATKSPGGGRSRGRAYEQYF
TRBJ2-1,-,TRBD2,TRBV9,TGTGCCAGCAGCGTTGGCACTGGACCGCCGGGACTAGACCATCATCCCAATGAGCAGTTCTTC,CASSVGTGPPGLDHHPNEQFF
TRBJ2-3,-,TRBD2,TRBV5-4,TGTGCCAGCAGCCCCGCGAAGACTAGCGGTAGCACAGATACGCAGTATTTT,CASSPAKTSGSTDTQYF
TRBJ2-3,-,-,TRBV2,TGTGCCAGCAGTGACGGGGGATCCACAGATACGCAGTATTTT,CASSDGGSTDTQYF
TRBJ2-7,-,TRBD2,TRBV2,TGTGCCAGCAGTGGGGGACTAGCGGTCTACGAGCAGTACTTC,CASSGGLAVYEQYF
TRBJ1-1,-,-,TRBV6-4,TGTGCCAGCAGTGCTACGATGAACACTGAAGCTTTCTTT,CASSATMNTEAFF
TRBJ2-7,-,TRBD1,TRBV27,TGTGCCAGCAGTTGGAGCGGACAGGGGCCAGGCGAGCAGTACTTC,CASSWSGQGPGEQYF
TRBJ2-7,-,TRBD1,TRBV23-1,TGCGCCAGCAGTCAATCGAGGACAGGGTACGACGAGCAGTACTTC,CASSQSRTGYDEQYF
TRBJ2-3,-,TRBD2,TRBV5-1,TGCGCCAGCAGCCAGAAGGGACTAGCGGGAGGGCCCCGTACGCAGTATTTT,CASSQKGLAGGPRTQYF
TRBJ2-5,-,-,TRBV3-1/TRBV3-2,TGTGCCAGCAGCCAAGATACGGTTCAGACCCAGTACTTC,CASSQDTVQTQYF
TRBJ2-1,-,TRBD2,TRBV28,TGTGCCAGCAGTTTCCGCCTAGCGGCGCCGGTGGGGGGAAGCTCCTACAATGAGCAGTTCTTC,CASSFRLAAPVGGSSYNEQFF
TRBJ1-4,-,TRBD1,TRBV5-1,TGCGCCAGCAGCTTGGGACAGGGCGGGAATGAAAAACTGTTTTTT,CASSLGQGGNEKLFF
TRBJ2-3,-,TRBD2,TRBV6-2/TRBV6-3,TGTGCCAGCAGTTACGGAGGGCAGTCTAGCGGGAGGGCCGGGAAAAAAGATACGCAGTATTTT,CASSYGGQSSGRAGKKDTQYF
TRBJ2-7,-,TRBD2,TRBV11-3,TGTGCCAGCAGTTATAAGACTAGCGGGAGCTACGAGCAGTACTTC,CASSYKTSGSYEQYF
TRBJ2-3,once,TRBD2,TRBV5-1,TGCGCCAGCAGCCTGACTAGCGGGGGGGATACGCAGTATTTT,CASSLTSGGDTQYF